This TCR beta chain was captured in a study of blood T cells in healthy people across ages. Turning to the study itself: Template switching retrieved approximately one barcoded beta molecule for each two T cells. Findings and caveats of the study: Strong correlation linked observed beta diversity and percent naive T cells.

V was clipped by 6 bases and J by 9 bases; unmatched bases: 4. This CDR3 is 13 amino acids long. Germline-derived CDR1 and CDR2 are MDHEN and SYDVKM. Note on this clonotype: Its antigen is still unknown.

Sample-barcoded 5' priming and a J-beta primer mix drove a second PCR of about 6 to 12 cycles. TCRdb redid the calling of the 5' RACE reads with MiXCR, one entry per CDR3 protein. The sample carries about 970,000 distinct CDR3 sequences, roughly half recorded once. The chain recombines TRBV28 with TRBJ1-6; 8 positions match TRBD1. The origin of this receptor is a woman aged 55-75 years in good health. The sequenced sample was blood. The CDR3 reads CASSPDRVSPLHF. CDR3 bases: TGTGCCAGCAGCCCGGACAGGGTTTCACCCCTCCACTTT.